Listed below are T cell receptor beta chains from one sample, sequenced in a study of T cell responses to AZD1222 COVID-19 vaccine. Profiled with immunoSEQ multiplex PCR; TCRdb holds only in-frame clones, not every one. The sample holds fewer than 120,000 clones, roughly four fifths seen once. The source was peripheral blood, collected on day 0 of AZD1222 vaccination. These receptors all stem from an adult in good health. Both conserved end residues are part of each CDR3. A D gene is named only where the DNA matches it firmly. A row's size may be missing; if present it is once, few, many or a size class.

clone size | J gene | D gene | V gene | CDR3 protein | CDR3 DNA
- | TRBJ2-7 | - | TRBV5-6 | CASSLRGLREQYF | TGTGCCAGCAGTTTGCGAGGGTTGAGGGAGCAGTACTTC
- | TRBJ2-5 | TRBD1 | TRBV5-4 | CASSRQGGEETQYF | TGTGCCAGCAGCAGACAGGGTGGAGAGGAGACCCAGTACTTC
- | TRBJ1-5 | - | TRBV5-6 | CASQTTGSNQPQHF | TGTGCCAGCCAAACGACAGGTAGCAATCAGCCCCAGCATTTT
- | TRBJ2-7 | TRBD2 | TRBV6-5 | CASRKRDPYEQYF | TGTGCCAGCCGAAAGCGGGACCCCTACGAGCAGTACTTC
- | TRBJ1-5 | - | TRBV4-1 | CASSQEIGGVYSNQPQHF | TGCGCCAGCAGCCAAGAGATTGGGGGCGTTTATAGCAATCAGCCCCAGCATTTT
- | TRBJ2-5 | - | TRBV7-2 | CASSSELVRETQYF | TGTGCCAGCAGCTCGGAACTAGTCCGGGAGACCCAGTACTTC
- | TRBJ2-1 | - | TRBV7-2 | CASSLSGLAHNEQFF | TGTGCCAGCAGCTTATCCGGACTTGCCCACAATGAGCAGTTCTTC
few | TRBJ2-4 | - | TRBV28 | CASSFSSGRKGNIQYF | TGTGCCAGCAGTTTCTCTTCCGGACGGAAGGGGAACATTCAGTACTTC
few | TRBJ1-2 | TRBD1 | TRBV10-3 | CAIRPTGGVGYTF | TGTGCCATCAGGCCGACAGGGGGCGTCGGCTACACCTTC
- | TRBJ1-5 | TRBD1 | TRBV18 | CASSPQTGAGMVYSNQPQHF | TGTGCCAGCTCACCACAGACAGGGGCAGGTATGGTTTATAGCAATCAGCCCCAGCATTTT
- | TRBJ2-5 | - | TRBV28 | CASSSGGHSFEETQYF | TGTGCCAGCAGTTCTGGGGGGCACTCCTTTGAAGAGACCCAGTACTTC
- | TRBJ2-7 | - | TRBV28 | CASTVRGALGYEQYF | TGTGCCAGCACCGTCAGAGGGGCTCTAGGCTACGAGCAGTACTTC
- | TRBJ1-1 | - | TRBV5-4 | CASSLTEVRNTEAFF | TGTGCCAGCAGTCTTACTGAGGTCAGGAACACTGAAGCTTTCTTT
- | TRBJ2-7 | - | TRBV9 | CASSVGSDPASSYEQYF | TGTGCCAGCAGCGTAGGGAGTGATCCAGCGAGCTCCTACGAGCAGTACTTC
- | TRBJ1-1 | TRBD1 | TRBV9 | CASSVIGQGNTEAFF | TGTGCCAGCAGCGTGATAGGACAGGGGAACACTGAAGCTTTCTTT
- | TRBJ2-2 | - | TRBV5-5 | CASSHRGNTGELFF | TGTGCCAGCAGCCATCGGGGGAACACCGGGGAGCTGTTTTTT
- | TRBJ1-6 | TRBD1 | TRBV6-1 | CASSRTGGFSSPLHF | TGTGCCAGCAGTAGGACAGGGGGCTTCAGTTCACCCCTCCACTTT
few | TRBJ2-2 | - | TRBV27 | CASSLKDLRAYTGELFF | TGTGCCAGCAGTTTAAAGGACTTGAGGGCGTACACCGGGGAGCTGTTTTTT
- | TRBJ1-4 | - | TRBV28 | CASALPTRGKLFF | TGTGCCAGCGCTTTACCCACCCGGGGAAAACTGTTTTTT
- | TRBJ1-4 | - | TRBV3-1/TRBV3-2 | CASSQTRQGTGKLFF | TGTGCCAGCAGCCAGACCCGGCAGGGTACGGGGAAACTGTTTTTT
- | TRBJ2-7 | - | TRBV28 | CASRRGTARAYEQYF | TGTGCCAGCAGGCGCGGGACGGCGAGGGCTTACGAGCAGTACTTC